These T cell receptor beta chains were read from a single sample in a study of blood T cell repertoires in COVID-19. The repertoire was sequenced with immunoSEQ multiplex PCR; TCRdb's copy has only in-frame clones and lacks some. In the table there are tens of thousands of clones, approximately 80% of which are singletons. Sequencing used peripheral blood. The receptors come from a man of 80 years or more with active or convalescent COVID-19. CDR3s include the opening cysteine and the closing phenylalanine or tryptophan. The order of the fields is clone size, D gene, V gene, J gene, CDR3 protein, CDR3 DNA. The D gene is left open where the match is weak. Size values are once, few and many counts, or a class for expanded clones, and some rows have none.

.	TRBD1	TRBV11-3	TRBJ2-7	CASSLRQGLEQYF	TGTGCCAGCAGCTTACGACAGGGCCTCGAGCAGTACTTC
.	TRBD1	TRBV6-2/TRBV6-3	TRBJ2-4	CASSYHSGTGLTKNIQYF	TGTGCCAGCAGTTACCACTCCGGGACAGGCCTGACCAAAAACATTCAGTACTTC
.	TRBD1	TRBV28	TRBJ1-4	CASRGQGLGEKLFF	TGTGCCAGCAGGGGACAGGGGCTTGGTGAAAAACTGTTTTTT
many	.	TRBV27	TRBJ1-2	CASSLRLGGTYGYTF	TGTGCCAGCAGTTTACGGCTGGGAGGGACCTATGGCTACACCTTC
.	TRBD2	TRBV27	TRBJ2-1	CASSLIGGTSGTYNEQFF	TGTGCCAGCAGTTTAATTGGTGGGACTAGCGGGACCTACAATGAGCAGTTCTTC
few	TRBD2	TRBV28	TRBJ2-7	CASSFGLAGMGGGEQYF	TGTGCCAGCAGTTTTGGACTAGCGGGAATGGGAGGAGGTGAGCAGTACTTC
.	.	TRBV21-1	TRBJ2-7	CASSKWNRDRGGWPCTF	TGTGCCAGCAGCAAATGGAACCGGGACAGGGGAGGGTGGCCCTGTACCTTC
.	.	TRBV30	TRBJ2-7	CAWSFRAPTGEQYF	TGTGCCTGGAGTTTTCGGGCCCCGACGGGGGAGCAGTACTTC
.	.	TRBV11-2	TRBJ2-3	CASSAGLERYTQYF	TGTGCCAGCAGCGCTGGACTTGAACGATATACGCAGTATTTT
.	TRBD2	TRBV7-9	TRBJ2-2	CASSLAFSGRTGELFF	TGTGCCAGCAGCTTAGCGTTCAGCGGGAGAACCGGGGAGCTGTTTTTT
.	.	TRBV7-9	TRBJ2-3	CASSPTGDFTDTQYF	TGTGCCAGCAGCCCAACCGGAGATTTCACAGATACGCAGTATTTT
.	TRBD1	TRBV5-4	TRBJ1-4	CASSKNQGAEKLFF	TGTGCCAGCAGCAAAAATCAGGGGGCTGAAAAACTGTTTTTT
.	.	TRBV28	TRBJ1-3	CASSLSRRGNTIYF	TGTGCCAGCAGTTTATCCCGGAGGGGAAACACCATATATTTT
.	TRBD1	TRBV19	TRBJ1-4	CATTGEVTEKLFF	TGTGCCACCACAGGGGAGGTTACTGAAAAACTGTTTTTT
.	.	TRBV18	TRBJ2-2	CASSPRQGRNTGELFF	TGTGCCAGCTCACCACGGCAGGGAAGGAATACCGGGGAGCTGTTTTTT
.	.	TRBV29-1	TRBJ2-3	CSVSLGAGTNTDTQYF	TGCAGCGTTTCTTTGGGGGCAGGGACCAACACAGATACGCAGTATTTT
.	.	TRBV20-1	TRBJ2-7	CSASPTRSFYEQYF	TGCAGTGCTAGTCCCACCAGATCATTCTACGAGCAGTACTTC
few	TRBD2	TRBV6-2/TRBV6-3	TRBJ2-7	CASSQPGLAGGSEQYF	TGTGCCAGCAGTCAACCGGGACTAGCGGGAGGGTCCGAGCAGTACTTC
.	.	TRBV30	TRBJ2-5	CAWNGGKGTQYF	TGTGCCTGGAATGGCGGGAAGGGGACCCAGTACTTC
.	.	TRBV7-2	TRBJ2-2	CASSLAWSSVTGELFF	TGTGCCAGCAGCTTAGCGTGGTCTAGCGTAACCGGGGAGCTGTTTTTT
once	TRBD1	TRBV7-2	TRBJ1-1	CASSLFQAGGKTEAFF	TGTGCCAGCAGCTTATTTCAGGCAGGGGGAAAGACTGAAGCTTTCTTT
once	.	TRBV21-1	TRBJ2-6	CASSKEKHRYRSGANVLTF	TGTGCCAGCAGCAAAGAGAAGCACAGATATCGCTCTGGGGCCAACGTCCTGACTTTC
few	TRBD1	TRBV9	TRBJ2-2	CASRADTGGSGELFF	TGTGCCAGCAGAGCAGATACAGGGGGCTCCGGGGAGCTGTTTTTT
.	.	TRBV12-5	TRBJ2-7	CASGRGLSYEQYF	TGTGCTAGTGGTCGGGGACTCTCTTACGAGCAGTACTTC
few	.	TRBV18	TRBJ2-6	CASSPPTQGSGANVLTF	TGTGCCAGCTCACCACCTACACAGGGCTCTGGGGCCAACGTCCTGACTTTC
.	.	TRBV3-1/TRBV3-2	TRBJ1-4	CASSQRGYEKLFF	TGTGCCAGCAGCCAACGGGGATATGAAAAACTGTTTTTT
.	.	TRBV6-4	TRBJ2-5	CASSDRAGETQYF	TGTGCCAGCAGTGACAGGGCGGGTGAGACCCAGTACTTC
.	.	TRBV7-9	TRBJ1-4	CASSLGARVDEKLFF	TGTGCCAGCAGCTTAGGAGCGCGGGTGGATGAAAAACTGTTTTTT
.	.	TRBV5-4	TRBJ2-7	CASSLGQGFTYEQYF	TGTGCCAGCAGCTTGGGCCAGGGTTTTACCTACGAGCAGTACTTC
.	TRBD1	TRBV5-1	TRBJ1-3	CASSLETGVGNTIYF	TGCGCCAGCAGCTTGGAGACAGGGGTCGGAAACACCATATATTTT
.	TRBD2	TRBV7-2	TRBJ2-7	CASSLLTSGSAYEQYF	TGTGCCAGCAGCTTACTAACTAGCGGCAGTGCCTACGAGCAGTACTTC
.	TRBD1	TRBV6-5	TRBJ1-2	CASSQRQGGYTF	TGTGCCAGCAGTCAGAGACAGGGCGGCTACACCTTC
.	.	TRBV19	TRBJ2-3	CASSISFGDTFTDTQYF	TGTGCCAGTAGTATAAGTTTCGGGGACACATTCACAGATACGCAGTATTTT
.	TRBD1	TRBV7-9	TRBJ1-1	CASSRRQGDTEAFF	TGTGCCAGCAGCCGAAGACAGGGGGACACTGAAGCTTTCTTT
.	.	TRBV12-2	TRBJ1-5	CASRNDRGSRRYDQPQHF	TGTGCAAGTCGAAATGACAGGGGAAGCCGCCGTTACGATCAGCCCCAGCATTTT
.	.	TRBV18	TRBJ2-1	CASSPSSGNEQFF	TGTGCCAGCTCACCATCGTCCGGGAATGAGCAGTTCTTC
.	.	TRBV28	TRBJ1-5	CASSLDSNQPQHF	TGTGCCAGCAGTCTAGACAGTAATCAGCCCCAGCATTTT
.	TRBD1	TRBV19	TRBJ2-3	CASGWGQGVADTQYF	TGTGCCAGCGGATGGGGACAGGGCGTAGCAGATACGCAGTATTTT
.	.	TRBV6-6	TRBJ2-3	CASTFRDTQYF	TGTGCCAGCACGTTCAGAGATACGCAGTATTTT
few	.	TRBV19	TRBJ1-1	CASSVTSVNTEAFF	TGTGCCAGTAGTGTGACATCAGTGAACACTGAAGCTTTCTTT
.	.	TRBV12-3/TRBV12-4	TRBJ2-2	CASSSGSGELFF	TGTGCCAGCAGTTCGGGTTCCGGGGAGCTGTTTTTT
.	.	TRBV21-1	TRBJ2-7	CASSNSYRFYDEQYF	TGTGCCAGCAGCAATTCATACAGATTTTACGACGAGCAGTACTTC
.	.	TRBV5-6	TRBJ2-3	CASSLMEGHDTQYF	TGTGCCAGCAGCTTGATGGAGGGCCACGATACGCAGTATTTT
once	.	TRBV11-2	TRBJ2-1	CASSLVPQEQFF	TGTGCCAGCAGCTTAGTGCCTCAGGAGCAGTTCTTC
.	.	TRBV27	TRBJ1-1	CASSHEGRDTEAFF	TGTGCCAGCAGTCACGAAGGGCGGGACACTGAAGCTTTCTTT